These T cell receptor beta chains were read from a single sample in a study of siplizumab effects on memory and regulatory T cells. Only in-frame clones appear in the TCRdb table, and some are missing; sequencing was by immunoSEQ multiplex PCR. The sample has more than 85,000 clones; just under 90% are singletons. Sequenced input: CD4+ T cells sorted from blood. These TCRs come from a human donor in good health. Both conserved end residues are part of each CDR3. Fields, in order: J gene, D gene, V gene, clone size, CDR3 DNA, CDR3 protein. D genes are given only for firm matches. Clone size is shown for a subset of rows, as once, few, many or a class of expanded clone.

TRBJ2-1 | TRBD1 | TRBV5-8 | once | TGTGCCAGCAGCTTGGGACAGGGGGGGCGAAGGGCCTACAATGAGCAGTTCTTC | CASSLGQGGRRAYNEQFF
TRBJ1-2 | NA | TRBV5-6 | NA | TGTGCCAGCAGCTTGGGCAGCTATGGCTACACCTTC | CASSLGSYGYTF
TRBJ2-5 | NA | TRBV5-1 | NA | TGCGCCAGCAGCTACAAAGAGACCCAGTACTTC | CASSYKETQYF
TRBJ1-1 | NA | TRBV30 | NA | TGTGCCTGGAGTGCTTATAACACTGAAGCTTTCTTT | CAWSAYNTEAFF
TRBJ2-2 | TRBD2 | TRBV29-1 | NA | TGCAGCGTTGATGATAGCGGGAGGACCAACACCGGGGAGCTGTTTTTT | CSVDDSGRTNTGELFF
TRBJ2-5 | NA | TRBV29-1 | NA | TGCAGCGTTGACGGGCAGAAGCAAGAGACCCAGTACTTC | CSVDGQKQETQYF
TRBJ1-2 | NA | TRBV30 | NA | TGTGCCTGGATTCCGTTATATGGCTACACCTTC | CAWIPLYGYTF
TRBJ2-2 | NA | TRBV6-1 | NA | TGTGCCAGCAGTCTCATGGGCCCGAACACCGGGGAGCTGTTTTTT | CASSLMGPNTGELFF
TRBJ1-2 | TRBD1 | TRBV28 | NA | TGTGCCAGCAGCCTAGACAGGGCCTCTACTTCCGGCTATGGCTACACCTTC | CASSLDRASTSGYGYTF
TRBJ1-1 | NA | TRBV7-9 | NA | TGTGCCAGCAGCTTAGGGGCAGGCATGAACACTGAAGCTTTCTTT | CASSLGAGMNTEAFF
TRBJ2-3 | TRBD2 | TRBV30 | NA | TGTGCCTGGAGTGCCGTAGCGGGAGGGCCGGGGGATACGCAGTATTTT | CAWSAVAGGPGDTQYF
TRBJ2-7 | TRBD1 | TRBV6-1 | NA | TGTGCCAGCAGGGACAGGGGGTACTACGAGCAGTACTTC | CASRDRGYYEQYF
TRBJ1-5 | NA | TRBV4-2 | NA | TGTGCCAGCAGCTTGGGGAGGCGTAATCAGCCCCAGCATTTT | CASSLGRRNQPQHF
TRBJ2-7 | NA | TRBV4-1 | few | TGCGCCAGCAGCCAAGGGCTATTCTCCTACGAGCAGTACTTC | CASSQGLFSYEQYF
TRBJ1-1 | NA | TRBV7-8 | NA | TGTGCCAGCAGCTCGGGGCGGAACACTGAAGCTTTCTTT | CASSSGRNTEAFF
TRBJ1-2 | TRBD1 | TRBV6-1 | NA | TGTGCCAGCAGTGAATTGGGACAGGGCTTGGGTGGCTACACCTTC | CASSELGQGLGGYTF
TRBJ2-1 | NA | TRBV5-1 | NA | TGCGCCAGCAGCTTGGATAGCGGTTCCTACAATGAGCAGTTCTTC | CASSLDSGSYNEQFF
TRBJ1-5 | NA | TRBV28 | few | TGTGCCAGCAGTTTAAGGAATCAGCCCCAGCATTTT | CASSLRNQPQHF
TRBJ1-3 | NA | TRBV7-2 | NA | TGTGCCAGCAGTCGAAGGGTGCCTTCTGGAAACACCATATATTTT | CASSRRVPSGNTIYF
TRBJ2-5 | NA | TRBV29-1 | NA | TGCAGCGTTGGGCACAGCCTCAAAGAGACCCAGTACTTC | CSVGHSLKETQYF
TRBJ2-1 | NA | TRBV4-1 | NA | TGCGCCAGCAGCCAAGAAATTGGGGGGACCCCGGAGCAGTTCTTC | CASSQEIGGTPEQFF
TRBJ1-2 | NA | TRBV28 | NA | TGTGCCAGCAGAGCGGTTGGCTATGGCTACACCTTC | CASRAVGYGYTF
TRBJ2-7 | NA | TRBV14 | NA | TGTGCCAGCAGTCCTCCGCCTTACGAGCAGTACTTC | CASSPPPYEQYF
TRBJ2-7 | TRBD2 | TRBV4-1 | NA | TGCGCCAGCAGGCCAACTAGCGGGAGTAGGTACGAGCAGTACTTC | CASRPTSGSRYEQYF
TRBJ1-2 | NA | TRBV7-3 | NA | TGTGCCAGCAGCGTGGGGGGAAACTATGGCTACACCTTC | CASSVGGNYGYTF
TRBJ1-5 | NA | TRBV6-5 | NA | TGTGCCAGCAGCCGGGACACCAATCAGCCCCAGCATTTT | CASSRDTNQPQHF